These 18 T cell receptor beta chains were sequenced from one sample in a study of T cells after yellow fever vaccination. TCRdb used MiXCR to reprocess the 5' RACE reads, holding one entry per CDR3 protein. Altogether under 600,000 distinct CDR3 sequences are present, about 14% being singletons, with the ten largest covering more than 13%. The sequenced sample was PBMCs, obtained on the day of the yellow fever booster vaccination. These receptor sequences come from a man aged 25 to 40 who received the YFV17D yellow fever vaccine.

This chain joins TRBV29-1 and TRBJ1-1; D is undetermined. CDR1 is SQVTM and CDR2 is ANQGSEA in the germline V gene. There are 13 residues in the CDR3. Trimming took off 7 bases at V and 4 bases at J, with 16 bases between the two ends. The CDR3, as DNA: TGCAGCGCCGCCCGGACCAGAGGCACTGAAGCTTTCTTT. Translation: CSAARTRGTEAFF. Complete variable domain (other parts from reference TRBV29-1 and TRBJ1-1): SAVISQKPSRDICQRGTSLTIQCQVDSQVTMMFWYRQQPGQSLTLIATANQGSEATYESGFVIDKFPISRPNLTFSTLTVSNMSPEDSSIYLCSAARTRGTEAFFGQGTRLTVV.

The chain employs TRBV20-1 and TRBJ1-5; a weak D match, TRBD1 (5 bases). From germline, CDR1 is DFQATT and CDR2 SNEGSKA (reference sequence). V was pared by 7 bases and J by 1 base, with 11 bases between. The CDR3 extends over 13 amino acids. CDR3 protein: CSGAGTSNQPQHF. The DNA of the CDR3 is TGCAGTGGCGCAGGGACGAGCAATCAGCCCCAGCATTTT.

The rearrangement links TRBV7-9 to TRBJ2-5; 13 bases line up with TRBD2. Germline lookup yields CDR1 SEHNR and CDR2 FQNEAQ (reference sequence). CDR3 size: 16 residues. The trim removed 5 bases at V and 5 bases at J, leaving 8 bases unmatched. Here the CDR3 DNA reads TGTGCCAGCAGCCCAAGGACTAGCGGGAGTCGGGAGACCCAGTACTTC. Translated: CASSPRTSGSRETQYF.

This clonotype was recorded many times. The rearrangement uses TRBV3-1 and TRBJ2-7; weak D call: TRBD2 (6 bases). V was cut by 2 bases and J by 7 bases, with 12 bases left in between. This CDR3 is 13 amino acids long. CDR1 is LGHDT and CDR2 is YNNKEL in the germline V gene (reference sequence). CDR3 protein: CASSQYRGGEQYF. DNA for the CDR3: TGTGCCAGCAGCCAATATCGCGGAGGGGAGCAGTACTTC.

There are a few counts of this clonotype. The gene calls are TRBV19 and TRBJ1-5; D is unresolved. CDR3 size: 14 residues. V lost 3 bases and J lost 0, with 6 bases in between. Germline V gene lookup returns CDR1 LNHDA and CDR2 SQIVND (reference sequence). The DNA of the CDR3 is TGTGCCAGTAGTATGTCAGGTAGCAATCAGCCCCAGCATTTT. The encoded protein is CASSMSGSNQPQHF.

This clonotype showed up just a few times. This chain's CDR3 is CASSQDSRNNYGYTF. CDR3 bases: TGCGCCAGCAGCCAGGACTCCAGAAATAACTATGGCTACACCTTC. V usage is TRBV4-3 and J usage is TRBJ1-2; D gene unclear. Germline loops: CDR1 LGHNA, CDR2 YSLEER. The germline V and J ends were trimmed by 3 bases and 1 base, with 12 bases remaining between them. The CDR3 spans 15 residues.

The chain links TRBV6-1 to TRBJ2-3; TRBD2 agrees at 12 bases. The V segment lost 3 bases and the J segment 6 bases; nucleotides outside the gene matches: 4. Looked up from germline, CDR1 is MNHNS and CDR2 is SASEGT. CDR3 length: 15 amino acids. The CDR3 loop is CASSDLAGGKDTQYF. For the CDR3, the DNA is TGTGCCAGCAGTGACCTAGCGGGAGGGAAGGATACGCAGTATTTT.

The J gene is TRBJ2-2, the V gene TRBV7-2; 7 nucleotides agree with TRBD1. V lost 4 bases to trimming and J lost 0 bases; unmatched junction nucleotides: 2. The CDR3 extends over 15 amino acids. Germline CDR1 SGHTA, CDR2 FQGNSA. The CDR3 sequence: CASSSQGTNTGELFF. The CDR3 DNA sequence: TGTGCCAGCAGCTCACAGGGGACGAACACCGGGGAGCTGTTTTTT.

The sample holds a few counts of this clonotype. In DNA, the CDR3 is TGTGCCAGCAGCTCCCCGACTAGCGGGAGTGGCTTAAGCTCCTACAATGAGCAGTTCTTC. Translation gives CASSSPTSGSGLSSYNEQFF. J is TRBJ2-1 and V is TRBV11-2; TRBD2 matches 12 bases. The CDR3 contains 20 residues. Germline lookup yields CDR1 SGHAT and CDR2 FQNNGV. J lost 0 bases, V lost 4 bases, and 13 bases had no gene match.

The chain joins TRBV5-6 to TRBJ2-2; D is ambiguous. This CDR3 spans 13 amino acids. The germline V and J ends were trimmed by 5 bases and 6 bases, with 11 bases remaining between them. Germline-derived CDR1 and CDR2 are SGHDT and YYEEEE. For the CDR3, the DNA is TGTGCCAGCAGGATTCTGAATGCCGGGGAGCTGTTTTTT. It yields the protein CASRILNAGELFF.

This clonotype was counted only a few times. V is TRBV9 and J is TRBJ2-5, with unresolved D. V was clipped by 1 base and J by 4 bases, with 2 bases between them. The CDR3 is made up of 11 amino acids. In germline, CDR1 is SGDLS, CDR2 YYNGEE. CDR3 bases: TGTGCCAGCAGCGTACCAGAGACCCAGTACTTC. Its translation is CASSVPETQYF. Full variable domain (remainder filled in from reference TRBV9 and TRBJ2-5): DSGVTQTPKHLITATGQRVTLRCSPRSGDLSVYWYQQSLDQGLQFLIQYYNGEERAKGNILERFSAQQFPDLHSELNLSSLELGDSALYFCASSVPETQYFGPGTRLLVL.

This clonotype was counted a few times. The chain is built from TRBV28 and TRBJ1-4; 7 bases align to TRBD1. J was trimmed by 7 bases and V by 8 bases; bases with no gene match: 10. CDR1 and CDR2 (germline): MDHEN, SYDVKM. The CDR3 extends over 14 amino acids. The DNA for the CDR3 is TGTGCCAGCCTTCGGGGGGGACAGAGTGAAAAACTGTTTTTT. It codes for CASLRGGQSEKLFF. The variable domain in full, with the rest retrieved from reference TRBV28 and TRBJ1-4, is DVKVTQSSRYLVKRTGEKVFLECVQDMDHENMFWYRQDPGLGLRLIYFSYDVKMKEKGDIPEGYSVSREKKERFSLILESASTNQTSMYLCASLRGGQSEKLFFGSGTQLSVL.

CDR3: CASSPDSYEETQYF. DNA for the CDR3: TGTGCCAGCTCACCTGACTCATATGAAGAGACCCAGTACTTC. This chain connects TRBV18 to TRBJ2-5; no firm D call. Germline values: CDR1 KGHSH, CDR2 LQKENI. The V gene lost 3 bases and the J gene lost 3 bases, with 11 bases spanning the gap. CDR3 length: 14 residues.

The chain joins TRBV6-1 to TRBJ2-3; tentative D call: TRBD1 (5 bases). The CDR3 is 15 amino acids. The germline V and J ends were trimmed by 5 bases and 1 base, with 13 bases remaining between them. Germline values: CDR1 MNHNS, CDR2 SASEGT. The CDR3 nucleotides are TGTGCCAGCAGTCCTAGGGGAAGCGGCACAGATACGCAGTATTTT. As protein: CASSPRGSGTDTQYF.

V is TRBV4-3 and J is TRBJ1-1; D might be TRBD1 (6 bases). The CDR3 covers 15 residues. Germline lookup yields CDR1 LGHNA and CDR2 YSLEER. V gave up 2 bases and J gave up 1 base, with 11 bases separating them. The CDR3 DNA reads TGCGCCAGCAGCCAATACGGACAGCGGAACACTGAAGCTTTCTTT. Protein product: CASSQYGQRNTEAFF.

V and J are TRBV7-2 and TRBJ1-6, with D possibly being TRBD1 (6 bases). Germline-derived CDR1 and CDR2 are SGHTA and FQGNSA. Trimming removed 1 base at V and 8 bases at J, with 15 bases between. The CDR3 has 16 residues. Here the CDR3 reads CASSLVFRGRDSPLHF. CDR3 DNA sequence: TGTGCCAGCAGCTTAGTTTTCAGGGGACGGGATTCACCCCTCCACTTT. The full variable domain, in which reference TRBV7-2 and TRBJ1-6 provide the parts outside the CDR3, is GAGVSQSPSNKVTEKGKDVELRCDPISGHTALYWYRQSLGQGLEFLIYFQGNSAPDKSGLPSDRFSAERTGGSVSTLTIQRTQQEDSAVYLCASSLVFRGRDSPLHFGNGTRLTVT.

The chain employs TRBV7-9 and TRBJ2-3; D remains ambiguous. The CDR3 has 12 amino acids. Germline V gene data show CDR1 as SEHNR and CDR2 as FQNEAQ (reference sequence). V lost 7 bases and J lost 5, with 10 bases in between. The CDR3 loop is CASTDRRDTQYF. DNA for the CDR3: TGTGCCAGCACCGACCGGCGAGATACGCAGTATTTT.

This clonotype was seen a handful of times. The rearrangement joins TRBV7-9 to TRBJ2-1; perhaps TRBD2 as D (5 bases). The CDR3 extends over 12 amino acids. Germline assignment: CDR1 SEHNR and CDR2 FQNEAQ (reference sequence). Trimming pared 2 bases from V and 13 bases from J, leaving 12 bases between. The CDR3 region has the DNA TGTGCCAGCAGCTTAACGGGGTATTTTCAGTTCTTC. Amino acids: CASSLTGYFQFF.